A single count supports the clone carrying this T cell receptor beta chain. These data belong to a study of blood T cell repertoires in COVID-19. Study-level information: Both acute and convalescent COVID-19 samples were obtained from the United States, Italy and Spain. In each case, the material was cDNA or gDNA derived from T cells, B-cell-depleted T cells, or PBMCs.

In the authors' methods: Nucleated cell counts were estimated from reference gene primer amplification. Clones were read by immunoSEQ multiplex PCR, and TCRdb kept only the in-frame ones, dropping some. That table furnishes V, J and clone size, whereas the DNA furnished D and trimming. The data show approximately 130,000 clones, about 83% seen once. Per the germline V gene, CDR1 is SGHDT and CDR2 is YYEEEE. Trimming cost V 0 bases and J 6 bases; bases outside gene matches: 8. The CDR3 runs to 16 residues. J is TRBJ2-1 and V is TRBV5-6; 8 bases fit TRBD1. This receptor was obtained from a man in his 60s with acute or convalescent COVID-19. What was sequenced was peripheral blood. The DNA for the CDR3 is TGTGCCAGCAGCTTGGGGGCGACAGGGGTCGGCAATGAGCAGTTCTTC. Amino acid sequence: CASSLGATGVGNEQFF. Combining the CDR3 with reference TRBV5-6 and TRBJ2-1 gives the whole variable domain DAGVTQSPTHLIKTRGQQVTLRCSPKSGHDTVSWYQQALGQGPQFIFQYYEEEERQRGNFPDRFSGHQFPNYSSELNVNALLLGDSALYLCASSLGATGVGNEQFFGPGTRLTVL.